This passage covers 15 T cell receptor beta chains from one sample sequenced in a study of blood T cells in healthy people across ages. Primers used in a second PCR of about 6 to 11 cycles were a sample-barcoded 5' primer and a J-beta primer mix. TCRdb independently ran MiXCR on the 5' RACE reads; one entry per CDR3 protein. The top ten clones hold about a fifth of a sample with almost 1 million distinct CDR3 sequences, about 53% of them seen once. Material for sequencing was blood. These receptors were obtained from a woman aged 60 to 75 in good health.

The chain couples TRBV29-1 to TRBJ1-2; perhaps TRBD1 as D (6 bases). The CDR3 consists of 15 residues. The germline V and J ends were trimmed by 3 bases and 2 bases, with 16 bases remaining between them. From germline, CDR1 is SQVTM and CDR2 ANQGSEA. The CDR3 region has the DNA TGCAGCGTTGACGGCACCCGGGACACCAACTATGGCTACACCTTC. Translating gives CSVDGTRDTNYGYTF.

This clonotype appeared a few times. This chain uses TRBV6-5 with TRBJ2-7, with TRBD2 identical over 8 bases. The germline CDR1 and CDR2 sequences are MNHEY and SVGAGI. V gave up 5 bases and J gave up 7 bases; unmatched junction bases: 10. The CDR3 totals 14 residues. In DNA, the CDR3 is TGTGCCAGCAGTAGCCTAGCGGGTAGGGCGGAGCAGTACTTC. Translating it yields CASSSLAGRAEQYF.

The rearrangement uses TRBV7-2 and TRBJ2-1; 13 nucleotides agree with TRBD2. V dropped 4 bases and J dropped 6; count of bases not matched to a gene: 9. The CDR3 runs to 17 residues. Germline lookup yields CDR1 SGHTA and CDR2 FQGNSA. CDR3 region: CASSSRTSGSILNEQFF. The CDR3 DNA follows: TGTGCCAGCAGCTCCCGGACTAGCGGGAGTATCCTCAATGAGCAGTTCTTC.

The V gene is TRBV14, the J gene TRBJ2-4, with D maybe TRBD2 (6 bases). The CDR3 length is 14 residues. Trimming took 4 bases from V and 6 from J, leaving 13 bases between them. CDR1 and CDR2 from the germline V gene are SGHDN and FVKESK. The CDR3 DNA follows: TGTGCCAGCAGCCGGAGGGCCGGGGGAAACATTCAGTACTTC. Translating it yields CASSRRAGGNIQYF. Variable domain in full (rest from reference TRBV14 and TRBJ2-4): EAGVTQFPSHSVIEKGQTVTLRCDPISGHDNLYWYRRVMGKEIKFLLHFVKESKQDESGMPNNRFLAERTGGTYSTLKVQPAELEDSGVYFCASSRRAGGNIQYFGAGTRLSVL.

V is TRBV12-3 or TRBV12-4 and J is TRBJ1-1, with D possibly TRBD1 on 5 matching bases. This CDR3 has 13 amino acids. Trimming shortened V by 5 bases and J by 10 bases, and 17 bases separated the two germline ends. CDR3 sequence (DNA): TGTGCCAGCAGTCTGGGAGGGGAGATTGGAGCTTTCTTT. Protein sequence: CASSLGGEIGAFF.

Turning to this clonotype: At one of its ends the junction is not consistent with the germline gene, which may arise from a read error. This chain connects TRBV25-1 to TRBJ1-2; a possible D gene is TRBD1 (5 bases). This CDR3 has 13 amino acids. Germline V CDR1 and CDR2: MGHDK, SYGVNS. The CDR3 sequence: CACSDRREYGYTF. CDR3 DNA: TGTGCCTGCAGTGATCGCAGGGAGTATGGCTACACCTTC.

This clonotype has just one count. This chain joins TRBV5-1 and TRBJ1-2; D gene uncertain. Germline loops: CDR1 SGHRS, CDR2 YFSETQ. Trimming left V 0 bases short and J 3 bases short, with 9 bases between. This CDR3 comprises 14 residues. The CDR3, as DNA: TGCGCCAGCAGCTTGGCCATAGACGACTATGGCTACACCTTC. Translation gives CASSLAIDDYGYTF.

This clonotype was counted between two and nine times. This chain connects TRBV6-1 to TRBJ2-1; the match to TRBD2 covers 14 bases. V lost 7 bases to trimming and J lost 9 bases; unmatched junction nucleotides: 5. Germline V gives CDR1 MNHNS, CDR2 SASEGT. The CDR3 sequence is 14 residues long. The CDR3 DNA reads as TGTGCCAGCACTAGACTAGCGGGAGGGGTTGAGCAGTTCTTC. It translates to CASTRLAGGVEQFF.

This clonotype occurred a few times. The chain combines TRBV7-2 with TRBJ1-5, with D hard to call. CDR1 is SGHTA, CDR2 FQGNSA, per germline. The CDR3 is 13 residues long. V lost 1 base to trimming and J lost 7 bases, with 8 bases between them. CDR3 protein: CASSLEVGQPQHF. The CDR3 coding sequence is TGTGCCAGCAGCTTAGAGGTAGGCCAGCCCCAGCATTTT.

This clonotype was counted between two and nine times. The chain joins TRBV28 to TRBJ2-6; D could derive from TRBD1 or TRBD2 (6 bases each). V was pared by 8 bases and J by 3 bases, with 14 bases between. Per the germline V gene, CDR1 is MDHEN and CDR2 is SYDVKM. This CDR3 comprises 15 residues. The CDR3 sequence: CASLTGASGANVLTF. CDR3 DNA sequence: TGTGCCAGCCTCACGGGGGCCAGTGGGGCCAACGTCCTGACTTTC. Full variable domain (rest looked up from reference TRBV28 and TRBJ2-6): DVKVTQSSRYLVKRTGEKVFLECVQDMDHENMFWYRQDPGLGLRLIYFSYDVKMKEKGDIPEGYSVSREKKERFSLILESASTNQTSMYLCASLTGASGANVLTFGAGSRLTVL.

The table lists this clonotype with a few counts. V is TRBV20-1 and J is TRBJ1-5; perhaps TRBD1 as D (5 bases). Between the trimmed V and J ends, which lost 0 bases and 4 bases, there was a span of 10 bases. The CDR3 loop spans 14 amino acids. CDR1 is DFQATT and CDR2 is SNEGSKA in the germline V gene (reference sequence). The CDR3 nucleotides are TGCAGTGCTAGAGATGTGGGGGGTAATCAGCCCCAGCATTTT. This encodes CSARDVGGNQPQHF.

The sample holds a few counts of this clonotype. The chain carries TRBV28 and TRBJ2-5; the D is unclear. Trimming removed 6 bases at V and 11 bases at J, with 16 bases between. The germline V gene encodes CDR1 MDHEN and CDR2 SYDVKM. This CDR3 region has 12 residues. CDR3 bases: TGTGCCAGCAGCACCGCCCGGCAGGAGCAGTACTTC. Translation gives CASSTARQEQYF.

With regard to this clonotype: One end of the junction is discordant with germline, which a read error may explain. The V call is TRBV6-5, the J call TRBJ1-2; TRBD1 might be the D (5 bases). Germline loops: CDR1 MNHEY, CDR2 SVGAGI. The length of the CDR3 is 16 residues. The CDR3 bases are TGTGCCAGCAGTTACTCGACAGAGACGGCTACCTATGACTACACCTTC. It translates to CASSYSTETATYDYTF.

This rearrangement joins TRBV7-2 to TRBJ2-5, with D tentatively TRBD1 (6 bases). Per the germline V gene, CDR1 is SGHTA and CDR2 is FQGNSA. V shed 5 bases and J shed 5 bases, with 18 bases lying between them. CDR3 length equals 15 residues. As DNA, the CDR3 is TGTGCCAGCAGCCGAACCTCCGACAGGATGGAGACCCAGTACTTC. Its translation: CASSRTSDRMETQYF.

Only a few counts were recorded for this clonotype. V gene TRBV7-2 combines with J gene TRBJ2-3; possibly TRBD2 for D (6 bases). This CDR3 spans 15 amino acids. CDR1 and CDR2 (germline): SGHTA, FQGNSA. V lost 5 bases and J 4 bases, leaving 16 bases between the germline ends. CDR3: CASSTTRGRADTQYF. CDR3 nucleotides: TGTGCCAGCAGCACGACTAGAGGTCGGGCAGATACGCAGTATTTT.